These 16 T cell receptor beta chains share one sample of origin, sequenced in a study of beta chain features in type 1 diabetes. TCRB transcripts that were expressed got sequenced, as all of the isolated RNA had been reverse transcribed. Generated by immunoSEQ multiplex PCR, the TCRdb table keeps only in-frame clones and is missing some. The sample gives a few hundred thousand clones, approximately 30% of which show up once; roughly 0.06% is in the top ten. The sample taken for sequencing was naive CD4+ T cells from blood. Receptor source: a man aged 18 to 30 in good health.

The V call is TRBV7-3, the J call TRBJ1-2; 8 positions match TRBD1. The CDR3 runs 14 residues. V lost 6 bases, J lost 6 bases, and 9 bases stayed unmatched. Germline V CDR1 and CDR2: SGHTA, FQGTGA. The CDR3 bases are TGTGCCAGCAGTAACAGGGGGAGAGTGGATGGCTACACCTTC. The encoded protein is CASSNRGRVDGYTF.

This clone was seen a handful of times. For the CDR3, the DNA is TGCGCCAGCAGAGTAGCGGGAAGCTCTCTCGAGCAGTACTTC. This encodes CASRVAGSSLEQYF. The rearrangement links TRBV10-2 to TRBJ2-7; TRBD2 matches at 8 bases. The V and J ends lost 6 bases and 6 bases, in that order; junction bases with no gene match: 10. The CDR3 is 14 residues long. The germline CDR1 and CDR2 sequences are WSHSY and SAAADI.

J is TRBJ1-2 and V is TRBV15; 7 bases align to TRBD1. Germline loops: CDR1 LNHNV, CDR2 YYDKDF (reference sequence). V was pared by 5 bases and J by 4 bases, with 4 bases of the junction left unmatched. The CDR3 has 13 residues. DNA for the CDR3: TGTGCCACCAGCGGGGGACAGATCTATGGCTACACCTTC. Translation gives CATSGGQIYGYTF.

This clone was counted only a few times. This chain joins TRBV7-9 and TRBJ2-7, with 9 bases that match TRBD1. Germline V lookup: CDR1 SEHNR, CDR2 FQNEAQ (reference sequence). This CDR3 has 15 residues. The V and J ends lost 5 bases and 4 bases, in that order; junction bases with no gene match: 9. The CDR3 DNA is TGTGCCAGCAGCCCCGGGACAGGGAGAACGTACGAGCAGTACTTC. It specifies CASSPGTGRTYEQYF.

V and J are TRBV7-2 and TRBJ2-3, with TRBD2 matching over 13 bases. CDR1 SGHTA and CDR2 FQGNSA come from the germline V gene. The CDR3 spans 16 residues. The V and J ends lost 4 bases and 4 bases, in that order; junction bases with no gene match: 5. The CDR3 sequence is CASSSPTSGRPDTQYF. The CDR3 bases are TGTGCCAGCAGCTCCCCGACTAGCGGGAGGCCAGATACGCAGTATTTT.

V and J are TRBV7-9 and TRBJ2-3; D may be TRBD1 (6 bases). Germline V lookup: CDR1 SEHNR, CDR2 FQNEAQ (reference sequence). The CDR3 consists of 17 residues. Trimming shortened V by 5 bases and J by 0 bases, and 18 bases separated the two germline ends. CDR3 loop: CASSHRRLTGSTDTQYF. The DNA for the CDR3 is TGTGCCAGCAGCCACCGGAGACTCACAGGGAGCACAGATACGCAGTATTTT.

The chain carries TRBV28 and TRBJ2-2, with TRBD2 identical over 9 bases. The germline V gene encodes CDR1 MDHEN and CDR2 SYDVKM. The CDR3 is made up of 16 amino acids. The junction had 6 bases not matched to a gene; V was cut back by 3 bases and J by 4 bases. The CDR3 sequence: CASSFPSGTGTGELFF. The DNA for the CDR3 is TGTGCCAGCAGTTTCCCTAGCGGGACGGGCACCGGGGAGCTGTTTTTT.

This chain uses TRBV19 with TRBJ2-7, with 9 bases aligning to TRBD2. The CDR3 length is 15 residues. V shed 2 bases and J 4 bases; nucleotides not matched to a gene: 6. Germline V gene sequence: CDR1 LNHDA, CDR2 SQIVND (reference sequence). The CDR3 nucleotides read TGTGCCAGTAGTATAAGCCTAGCGGGAATATACGAGCAGTACTTC. It yields the protein CASSISLAGIYEQYF. Together with reference TRBV19 and TRBJ2-7, the CDR3 gives the full variable domain: DGGITQSPKYLFRKEGQNVTLSCEQNLNHDAMYWYRQDPGQGLRLIYYSQIVNDFQKGDIAEGYSVSREKKESFPLTVTSAQKNPTAFYLCASSISLAGIYEQYFGPGTRLTVT.

As concerns this clone: This CDR3 is also generated by other DNA sequences in the sample. The chain joins TRBV7-9 to TRBJ2-3; the D gene is possibly TRBD2 (5 bases). CDR1 and CDR2 (germline): SEHNR, FQNEAQ (reference sequence). Trimming removed 0 bases at V and 4 bases at J, with 5 bases between. The CDR3 is 13 amino acids. The CDR3 region is CASSLAGADTQYF. DNA for the CDR3: TGTGCCAGCAGCTTAGCGGGAGCAGATACGCAGTATTTT.

The chain employs TRBV7-6 and TRBJ2-1; D unresolved. CDR1 is SGHVS and CDR2 is FNYEAQ in the germline V gene. CDR3 size: 12 residues. V was shortened by 4 bases and J by 7 bases, with 8 bases between the two germline ends. The CDR3 DNA sequence: TGTGCCAGCAGCTCCCGAGGAAATGAGCAGTTCTTC. Its translation: CASSSRGNEQFF.

A few counts support this clone. The chain links TRBV2 to TRBJ2-7; no clear D gene. Trimming removed 3 bases at V and 6 bases at J, with 6 bases between. The CDR3 length is 11 residues. Germline loops: CDR1 SNHLY, CDR2 FYNNEI. CDR3 sequence: CASSDLSEQYF. The CDR3 DNA is TGTGCCAGCAGTGATCTTTCCGAGCAGTACTTC.

The table lists this clone with a few counts. V is TRBV10-3 and J is TRBJ2-5; D remains unclear. With 11 bases removed from V and 5 bases from J, the gap between germline ends came to 9 bases. Germline assignment: CDR1 ENHRY and CDR2 SYGVKD. The CDR3 totals 10 residues. CDR3 DNA: TGTGCCGCAGGATACGAGACCCAGTACTTC. It translates to CAAGYETQYF.

The chain links TRBV6-1 to TRBJ2-7; D gene ambiguous. Germline lookup yields CDR1 MNHNS and CDR2 SASEGT. V lost 4 bases, J lost 4 bases, and 5 bases lay in between. The CDR3 has 11 amino acids. CDR3 coding DNA: TGTGCCAGCAGTGGGAATTACGAGCAGTACTTC. It yields the protein CASSGNYEQYF.

The chain is built from TRBV29-1 and TRBJ1-2; D remains ambiguous. V was shortened by 6 bases and J by 1 base, with 9 bases between the two germline ends. This CDR3 is built from 12 residues. Germline V gene sequence: CDR1 SQVTM, CDR2 ANQGSEA. The CDR3 is CSVRKSNYGYTF. CDR3 nucleotide sequence: TGCAGCGTGAGGAAAAGTAACTATGGCTACACCTTC.

V and J are TRBV10-2 and TRBJ2-5, with D tentatively TRBD2 (6 bases). Trimming cost V 7 bases and J 2 bases, with 14 bases left between them. The CDR3 runs to 14 residues. Germline CDR1 reads WSHSY; CDR2 reads SAAADI. Here the CDR3 reads CASTRRGRQETQYF. CDR3 in DNA: TGCGCCAGCACAAGGCGGGGCAGACAAGAGACCCAGTACTTC.

This clone has only a few counts. Here the CDR3 reads CAWSVQIILYNEQFF. The CDR3, as DNA: TGTGCCTGGAGTGTTCAAATAATTCTATACAATGAGCAGTTCTTC. The gene calls are TRBV30 and TRBJ2-1; D call uncertain. Deletions cut 0 bases from V and 4 bases from J, with 13 bases between. The CDR3 totals 15 residues. From germline, CDR1 is GTSNPN and CDR2 SVGIG (reference sequence).